This TCR beta chain was recorded in a study of CD8 T cells in Susac syndrome. Across the study: Blood was drawn from patients with Susac syndrome. At that point, they were therapy-naive, on corticosteroids, or on intravenous immunoglobulin alone.

Of note for this clonotype: As yet, its antigen is unknown.

TCR beta sequences were obtained from blood CD8+ and CD4+ T cells. The CDR3 runs to 11 residues. From germline, CDR1 is DFQATT and CDR2 SNEGSKA (reference sequence). The ends were cut back, 3 bases at V and 8 bases at J, with 10 bases in the middle. Random hexamers were used to reverse transcribe the RNA input (roughly 0.5 to 1 ug). An immunoSEQ multiplex PCR generated amplified TCR beta CDR3 products spanning 54 Vbeta and 13 Jbeta. TCRdb re-called the immunoSEQ multiplex PCR reads through MiXCR, storing one row per CDR3 protein. The table lists some 150,000 distinct CDR3 sequences, 95% of them singletons, with 0.14% in the top ten. Study-level findings and limits: Within Susac syndrome CD4+ T cell repertoires, clonal expansion was not evident.

Source material: CD4+ T cells from PBMCs. This TCR was sampled from a human donor with Susac syndrome. The V gene is TRBV20-1, the J gene TRBJ1-1; D is unclear. The CDR3 bases are TGCAGTGCTAGTCTTCTGCGGGAAGCTTTCTTT. It encodes CSASLLREAFF.